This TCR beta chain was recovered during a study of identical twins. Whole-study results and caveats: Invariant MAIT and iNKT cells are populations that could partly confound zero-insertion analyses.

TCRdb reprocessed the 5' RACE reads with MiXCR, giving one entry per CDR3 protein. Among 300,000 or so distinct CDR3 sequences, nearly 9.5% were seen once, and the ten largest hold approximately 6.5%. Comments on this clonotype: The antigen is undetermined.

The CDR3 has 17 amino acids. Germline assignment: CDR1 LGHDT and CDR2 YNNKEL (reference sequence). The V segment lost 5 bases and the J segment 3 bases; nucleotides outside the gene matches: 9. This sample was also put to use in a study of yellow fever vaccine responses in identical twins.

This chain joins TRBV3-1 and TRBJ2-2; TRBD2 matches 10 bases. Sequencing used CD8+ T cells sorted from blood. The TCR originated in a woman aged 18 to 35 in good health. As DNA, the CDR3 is TGTGCCAGCAGCGACATTACCGGGACTAGCGACACCGGGGAGCTGTTTTTT. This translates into CASSDITGTSDTGELFF.